Listed here are 31 T cell receptor beta chains from one sample, sequenced in a study of cytomegalovirus exposure and HLA in healthy donors. The PCR contained 60 Vbeta and 13 Jbeta primers. Repertoires were generated with immunoSEQ multiplex PCR, while TCRdb's copy carries only in-frame clones and drops some. The table has approximately 140,000 clones, roughly 80% seen once; the top ten hold around 4.1%. Source material: PBMCs. All receptors come from a woman in her thirties or forties in good health and CMV-seronegative.

V and J are TRBV4-3 and TRBJ1-2; 9 nucleotides match TRBD1. Germline loops: CDR1 LGHNA, CDR2 YSLEER. This CDR3 region has 16 residues. The J segment lost 5 bases and the V segment lost 1 base, leaving 8 bases of the junction unmatched. The CDR3 protein is CASSQVGDRDNYGYTF. CDR3 coding DNA: TGCGCCAGCAGCCAAGTCGGGGACAGGGACAATTATGGCTACACCTTC.

The chain joins TRBV28 to TRBJ2-5; 9 bases map to TRBD1. Trimming removed 3 bases from V and 4 bases from J; junction bases left unmatched: 3. The CDR3 has 14 residues. Germline-derived CDR1 and CDR2 are MDHEN and SYDVKM. The CDR3, as DNA: TGTGCCAGCAGTTTTCGGGACAGGGCAGAGACCCAGTACTTC. Residues: CASSFRDRAETQYF.

This clone turned up a few times. This sequence joins TRBV29-1 and TRBJ1-1, with 7 bases matching TRBD1. CDR1 SQVTM and CDR2 ANQGSEA come from the germline V gene. Losses at the gene ends were 6 bases for V and 0 bases for J; bases not matched to a gene: 4. The CDR3 sequence is 13 residues long. Written as DNA, the CDR3 is TGCAGCGTAGGACAGGTAATGAACACTGAAGCTTTCTTT. Residues: CSVGQVMNTEAFF.

The gene calls are TRBV15 and TRBJ2-3; maybe TRBD2 (8 bases). Trimming took 5 bases from V and 2 from J, leaving 20 bases between them. Germline loops: CDR1 LNHNV, CDR2 YYDKDF (reference sequence). This CDR3 has 17 residues. The chain's CDR3 is CATSGLGGGGPTDTQYF. CDR3 bases: TGTGCCACCAGCGGTTTAGGGGGCGGGGGGCCCACAGATACGCAGTATTTT.

The chain is built from TRBV27 and TRBJ2-2; 8 bases agree with TRBD2. Per germline, CDR1 MNHEY and CDR2 SMNVEV (reference sequence). The CDR3 is 16 residues long. The trim removed 5 bases at V and 6 bases at J, leaving 11 bases unmatched. CDR3 coding DNA: TGTGCCAGCAGTCCTCTCAGGGCGGGGGGCGCCGGGGAGCTGTTTTTT. Amino acid sequence: CASSPLRAGGAGELFF.

This rearrangement joins TRBV5-4 to TRBJ2-3; D is uncertain. The CDR3 contains 11 residues. V was pared by 2 bases and J by 6 bases, with 4 bases between. The germline CDR1 and CDR2 sequences are SGHNT and YYREEE (reference sequence). CDR3 sequence: CASSFIDTQYF. CDR3 DNA sequence: TGTGCCAGCAGCTTCATCGATACGCAGTATTTT.

The rearrangement links TRBV27 to TRBJ1-1; D unresolved. The CDR3 is 13 residues long. The V gene's germline CDR1 is MNHEY and CDR2 SMNVEV (reference sequence). V was trimmed by 0 bases and J by 4 bases, leaving 6 bases between them. The CDR3 region is CASSLSPSTEAFF. As DNA, the CDR3 is TGTGCCAGCAGTTTATCCCCCAGCACTGAAGCTTTCTTT.

The chain's CDR3 is CASSLETGGGGYTF. CDR3 DNA: TGTGCCAGCAGCTTAGAGACAGGGGGCGGTGGCTACACCTTC. V and J are TRBV7-9 and TRBJ1-2, with 10 bases aligning to TRBD1. The germline V gene has CDR1 SEHNR and CDR2 FQNEAQ (reference sequence). The CDR3 runs to 14 residues. J lost 7 bases, V lost 1 base, and 3 bases had no gene match.

The chain is built from TRBV5-4 and TRBJ1-2; TRBD1 is a possible D gene (6 bases). The V end was cut by 4 bases, the J end by 6 bases, with 10 bases between. CDR3 size: 12 residues. Germline V gene lookup returns CDR1 SGHNT and CDR2 YYREEE (reference sequence). CDR3 DNA sequence: TGTGCCAGCAGCCTGGACAGCCATGGCTACACCTTC. Amino acid sequence: CASSLDSHGYTF.

Only a few counts were recorded for this clone. The chain has TRBV15 and TRBJ1-1; 7 bases line up with TRBD1. Germline values: CDR1 LNHNV, CDR2 YYDKDF (reference sequence). This CDR3 region has 12 residues. V lost 8 bases to trimming and J lost 7 bases; unmatched junction nucleotides: 7. The CDR3 loop is CATLTGEGEAFF. The CDR3 region has the DNA TGTGCCACCCTAACAGGGGAAGGTGAAGCTTTCTTT.

V and J are TRBV5-1 and TRBJ2-5; D may be TRBD2 (7 bases). This CDR3 region has 16 residues. Between the trimmed V and J ends, which lost 0 bases and 2 bases, there was a span of 14 bases. Germline lookup yields CDR1 SGHRS and CDR2 YFSETQ. CDR3 amino acids: CASSLGGGQGQETQYF. DNA of the CDR3: TGCGCCAGCAGCTTGGGCGGGGGCCAGGGTCAAGAGACCCAGTACTTC.

This clone has only a few counts. The chain employs TRBV9 and TRBJ1-1, with a tentative D call TRBD1 (6 bases). V was trimmed by 4 bases and J by 0 bases, leaving 13 bases between them. There are 15 residues in the CDR3. Germline CDR1 is SGDLS and CDR2 is YYNGEE. CDR3 DNA: TGTGCCAGCAGCCCGGGGGGGGGCCTGAACACTGAAGCTTTCTTT. It encodes CASSPGGGLNTEAFF.

This chain uses TRBV28 with TRBJ2-5; TRBD1 might be the D (7 bases). Trimming took 5 bases from V and 6 from J, leaving 13 bases between them. Germline V CDR1 and CDR2: MDHEN, SYDVKM. There are 13 residues in the CDR3. The CDR3 is CASSQGGPQTQYF. The CDR3 nucleotides are TGTGCCAGCAGTCAGGGGGGACCGCAGACCCAGTACTTC.

J is TRBJ2-4 and V is TRBV13, with a tentative D call TRBD1 (6 bases). V gave up 4 bases and J gave up 3 bases, with 16 bases separating them. The CDR3 contains 16 residues. CDR1 and CDR2 (germline): PRHDT, FYEKMQ (reference sequence). In DNA, the CDR3 is TGTGCCAGCAGCTCCGAAGGGGGACGGGGCAAAAACATTCAGTACTTC. Translated: CASSSEGGRGKNIQYF.

This clone is a singleton in its sample. This chain joins TRBV27 and TRBJ2-1, with TRBD2 matching 13 bases. CDR1 is MNHEY, CDR2 SMNVEV, per germline (reference sequence). The junction had 3 bases not matched to a gene; V was cut back by 6 bases and J by 4 bases. CDR3 size: 15 residues. CDR3 region: CASRPGLAGYNEQFF. The CDR3 nucleotides read TGTGCCAGCAGACCGGGACTAGCGGGGTACAATGAGCAGTTCTTC.

The gene calls are TRBV29-1 and TRBJ2-5, with a possible D match to TRBD2 (6 bases). V was clipped by 2 bases and J by 0 bases, with 10 bases between them. Germline V lookup: CDR1 SQVTM, CDR2 ANQGSEA. This CDR3 is 14 amino acids long. This CDR3 reads CSVEPGEDQETQYF. CDR3 DNA: TGCAGCGTTGAACCGGGGGAGGACCAAGAGACCCAGTACTTC.

This chain links TRBV28 with TRBJ1-4, with 7 bases that match TRBD1. V shed 3 bases and J 2 bases; nucleotides not matched to a gene: 3. This CDR3 has 15 amino acids. Germline CDR1 reads MDHEN; CDR2 reads SYDVKM. As DNA, the CDR3 is TGTGCCAGCAGTTTTAGGGGGCTTACTAATGAAAAACTGTTTTTT. This encodes CASSFRGLTNEKLFF. Full variable domain (missing parts from reference TRBV28 and TRBJ1-4): DVKVTQSSRYLVKRTGEKVFLECVQDMDHENMFWYRQDPGLGLRLIYFSYDVKMKEKGDIPEGYSVSREKKERFSLILESASTNQTSMYLCASSFRGLTNEKLFFGSGTQLSVL.

This chain joins TRBV2 and TRBJ1-2; D remains ambiguous. This CDR3 comprises 11 residues. Germline V lookup: CDR1 SNHLY, CDR2 FYNNEI. V was clipped by 6 bases and J by 8 bases, with 10 bases between them. In DNA form, the CDR3 reads TGTGCCAGCAGCGACGACGGGGGCTACACCTTC. This gives the protein CASSDDGGYTF. Supplemented by reference TRBV2 and TRBJ1-2, the full variable domain reads EPEVTQTPSHQVTQMGQEVILRCVPISNHLYFYWYRQILGQKVEFLVSFYNNEISEKSEIFDDQFSVERPDGSNFTLKIRSTKLEDSAMYFCASSDDGGYTFGSGTRLTVV.

This clone was detected once. The CDR3 DNA reads as TGCGCCAGCAGCCAGGAGCCGAAGGAGATGTACGAGCAGTACTTC. Protein sequence: CASSQEPKEMYEQYF. The rearrangement links TRBV4-3 to TRBJ2-7; no definite D call. The CDR3 totals 15 residues. The V end lost 3 bases, the J end lost 4 bases, and 16 bases lay between the germline ends. Germline values: CDR1 LGHNA, CDR2 YSLEER.

The chain recombines TRBV6-5 with TRBJ2-7; TRBD2 matches at 8 bases. This CDR3 has 12 amino acids. The germline V gene encodes CDR1 MNHEY and CDR2 SVGAGI. Unmatched junction bases numbered 3, after V lost 6 bases and J lost 5 bases. CDR3 sequence (DNA): TGTGCCAGCAGCCCCGGGAGGGACGAGCAGTACTTC. It is translated as CASSPGRDEQYF.

This chain uses TRBV13 with TRBJ1-5; D may be TRBD1 (6 bases). Germline lookup yields CDR1 PRHDT and CDR2 FYEKMQ (reference sequence). CDR3 length: 13 amino acids. Trimming left V 5 bases short and J 6 bases short, with 11 bases between. CDR3 sequence (DNA): TGTGCCAGCAGCATCCAGGGGATTCAGCCCCAGCATTTT. Its protein is CASSIQGIQPQHF.

The chain links TRBV19 to TRBJ1-2; 10 positions match TRBD1. Losses at the gene ends were 5 bases for V and 6 bases for J; bases not matched to a gene: 3. This CDR3 is 13 amino acids long. CDR1 is LNHDA, CDR2 SQIVND, per germline (reference sequence). In DNA, the CDR3 is TGTGCCAGTAGTTCAGGACAGGGGGATGGCTACACCTTC. Translated, it gives CASSSGQGDGYTF.

Comment on this clone: The conserved phenylalanine or tryptophan normally closing the CDR3 is absent here, so this likely arose from a read error. The chain carries TRBV28 and TRBJ1-5; TRBD1 aligns across 8 bases. Germline V gene lookup returns CDR1 MDHEN and CDR2 SYDVKM. There are 17 residues in the CDR3. Trimming took 5 bases from V and 1 from J; bases not matched to a gene: 10. The CDR3 sequence: CASSPRDRPISNQPQHL. CDR3 nucleotide sequence: TGTGCCAGCAGTCCAAGGGACAGGCCGATCAGCAATCAGCCCCAGCATCTT.

This chain uses TRBV5-1 with TRBJ1-1; D is unresolved. V lost 1 base to trimming and J lost 5 bases, with 15 bases between them. Germline-derived CDR1 and CDR2 are SGHRS and YFSETQ. The CDR3 consists of 15 residues. The CDR3 region has the DNA TGCGCCAGCAGCTTGCGGGGTCGGCGACGAACTGAAGCTTTCTTT. This sequence encodes CASSLRGRRRTEAFF.

The chain employs TRBV15 and TRBJ1-4; 10 nucleotides match TRBD1. The germline V gene encodes CDR1 LNHNV and CDR2 YYDKDF (reference sequence). The CDR3 sequence is 16 residues long. With 0 bases clipped from V and 7 bases from J, the junction kept 5 bases outside the gene matches. The CDR3 nucleotides read TGTGCCACCAGCAGAGATGCGACAGGGGGCACTGAAAAACTGTTTTTT. This codes for CATSRDATGGTEKLFF.

The chain uses TRBV4-1 and TRBJ2-2; TRBD2 aligns across 9 bases. Germline V gene data show CDR1 as MGHRA and CDR2 as YSYEKL. The CDR3 has 16 residues. V trimming: 4 bases; J trimming: 3 bases; junction bases outside the gene matches: 6. The CDR3 reads CASSPGTSPYTGELFF. CDR3 coding DNA: TGCGCCAGCAGCCCCGGGACTAGCCCTTACACCGGGGAGCTGTTTTTT.

The chain joins TRBV28 to TRBJ2-3, with TRBD2 identical over 7 bases. J was trimmed by 2 bases and V by 6 bases; bases with no gene match: 8. CDR3 size: 15 residues. The germline CDR1 and CDR2 sequences are MDHEN and SYDVKM. This CDR3 reads CASSSGTTSTDTQYF. CDR3 in DNA: TGTGCCAGCAGCTCCGGGACTACCTCCACAGATACGCAGTATTTT.

Here the CDR3 DNA reads TGTGCCAGCAGCGTAGATGGGCTAAATCAGCCCCAGCATTTT. It specifies CASSVDGLNQPQHF. The gene calls are TRBV9 and TRBJ1-5; D gene unclear. V was clipped by 0 bases and J by 4 bases, with 8 bases between them. This CDR3 comprises 14 residues. CDR1 is SGDLS, CDR2 YYNGEE, per germline.

This chain links TRBV9 with TRBJ2-3; no clear D gene. The CDR3 length is 13 residues. Germline lookup yields CDR1 SGDLS and CDR2 YYNGEE. The V end was cut by 2 bases, the J end by 4 bases, with 8 bases between. This CDR3 is CASSVDSPDTQYF. CDR3 nucleotide sequence: TGTGCCAGCAGCGTTGATAGCCCAGATACGCAGTATTTT. The full variable domain, completed using reference TRBV9 and TRBJ2-3, is DSGVTQTPKHLITATGQRVTLRCSPRSGDLSVYWYQQSLDQGLQFLIQYYNGEERAKGNILERFSAQQFPDLHSELNLSSLELGDSALYFCASSVDSPDTQYFGPGTRLTVL.

This clone was recorded only once. The V call is TRBV7-2, the J call TRBJ1-2, with D unclear. Trimming shortened V by 5 bases and J by 4 bases, and 8 bases separated the two germline ends. Germline V gene sequence: CDR1 SGHTA, CDR2 FQGNSA. The CDR3 totals 12 residues. CDR3 amino acids: CASSPRSYGYTF. The DNA for the CDR3 is TGTGCCAGCAGCCCTCGCAGCTATGGCTACACCTTC.

The gene calls are TRBV28 and TRBJ1-5; D gene unclear. Germline-derived CDR1 and CDR2 are MDHEN and SYDVKM. The CDR3 extends over 15 amino acids. The germline V and J ends were trimmed by 3 bases and 3 bases, with 12 bases remaining between them. DNA of the CDR3: TGTGCCAGCAGTTTTACAGCAGTTTTCAATCAGCCCCAGCATTTT. As protein: CASSFTAVFNQPQHF. The complete variable domain, with remaining parts taken from reference TRBV28 and TRBJ1-5, reads DVKVTQSSRYLVKRTGEKVFLECVQDMDHENMFWYRQDPGLGLRLIYFSYDVKMKEKGDIPEGYSVSREKKERFSLILESASTNQTSMYLCASSFTAVFNQPQHFGDGTRLSIL.